This T cell receptor beta chain was recorded in a study of cytomegalovirus exposure and HLA in healthy donors. Primers: 60 Vbeta forward and 13 Jbeta reverse. The protocol was immunoSEQ multiplex PCR, while the TCRdb copy is restricted to in-frame clones and leaves out a portion. The sample has approximately 110,000 clones, 65% to 80% seen once. Overall study findings and caveats: A likely sequencing artifact accounted for one observed cluster of highly shared sequence variants. The number of N-insertions in an Asian-associated ancestry cluster was reportedly below the approximately 680-donor mean in a later analysis.

Concerning this clone: What it binds is unknown.

Germline V gene data show CDR1 as MNHNS and CDR2 as SASEGT. The CDR3 totals 14 residues. Trimming took off 4 bases at V and 1 base at J, with 10 bases between the two ends. J is TRBJ1-1 and V is TRBV6-1, with D unresolved. Sequencing input: PBMCs. The TCR comes from a woman in her sixties in good health and CMV-seropositive. CDR3 sequence: CASSVGEGNTEAFF. The CDR3, as DNA: TGTGCCAGCAGTGTCGGGGAGGGGAACACTGAAGCTTTCTTT.